A selection of T cell receptor beta chains follows, all from one sample in a study of shared clonotypes between healthy human individuals. TCRdb keeps only in-frame clones here, not all; method: immunoSEQ multiplex PCR. The sample contains 2 million or so clones, over 85% of which appear only once. Specimen: naive CD8+ T cells sorted from blood. The receptors here all came from a man younger than 35 in good health. The CDR3 runs from the conserved cysteine through the conserved F or W. The order of the fields is J gene, V gene, D gene, CDR3 protein. The D gene is left open where the match is weak.

>TRBJ1-1|TRBV19|TRBD1
CATRTGGTEAFF
>TRBJ2-7|TRBV2|TRBD2
CASNPGLAGVGEQYF
>TRBJ1-4|TRBV4-1|TRBD1
CASSQDELGTELATNEKLFF
>TRBJ2-3|TRBV13|TRBD2
CASSPPETSGSDTQYF
>TRBJ1-6|TRBV10-2|.
CASSDWGGGSPLHF
>TRBJ2-2|TRBV25-1|.
CASSSQGLTGELFF
>TRBJ2-5|TRBV5-6|.
CASSSQETQYF
>TRBJ1-1|TRBV19|.
CASSIGGSTEAFF
>TRBJ2-7|TRBV5-6|.
CASSYGPTYEQYF
>TRBJ2-7|TRBV19|.
CASGRPGYSYEQYF
>TRBJ1-2|TRBV18|TRBD1
CASSPGTDSYTF
>TRBJ1-2|TRBV29-1|TRBD1
CSAYTGTDYTF
>TRBJ2-2|TRBV4-1|.
CASSQYWGQGTGELFF
>TRBJ2-7|TRBV6-1|.
CASSEGPTSSYEQYF
>TRBJ2-7|TRBV27|.
CASSLGRGAYYEQYF